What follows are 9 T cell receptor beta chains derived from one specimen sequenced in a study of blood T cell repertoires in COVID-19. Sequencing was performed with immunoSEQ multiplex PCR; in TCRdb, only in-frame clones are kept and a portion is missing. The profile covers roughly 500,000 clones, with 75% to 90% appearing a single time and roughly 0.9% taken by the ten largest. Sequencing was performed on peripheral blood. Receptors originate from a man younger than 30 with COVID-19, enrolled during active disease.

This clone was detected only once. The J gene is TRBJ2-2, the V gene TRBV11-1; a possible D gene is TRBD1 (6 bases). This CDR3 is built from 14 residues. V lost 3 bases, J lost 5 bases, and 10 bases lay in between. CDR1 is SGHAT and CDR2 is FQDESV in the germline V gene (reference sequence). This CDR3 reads CASSFQGRTGELFF. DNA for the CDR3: TGTGCCAGCAGCTTTCAGGGGAGAACCGGGGAGCTGTTTTTT.

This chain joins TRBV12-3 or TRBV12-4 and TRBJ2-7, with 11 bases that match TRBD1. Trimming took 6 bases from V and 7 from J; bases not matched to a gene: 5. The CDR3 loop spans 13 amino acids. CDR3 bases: TGTGCCAGCAGCGGACAGGGGGCGCGTGAGCAGTACTTC. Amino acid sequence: CASSGQGAREQYF.

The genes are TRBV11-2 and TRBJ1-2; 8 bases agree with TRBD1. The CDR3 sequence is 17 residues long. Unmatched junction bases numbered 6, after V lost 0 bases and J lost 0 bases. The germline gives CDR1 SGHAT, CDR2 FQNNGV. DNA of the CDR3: TGTGCCAGCAGCTTAGATGCCAGGGGGCTGGCTAACTATGGCTACACCTTC. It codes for CASSLDARGLANYGYTF.

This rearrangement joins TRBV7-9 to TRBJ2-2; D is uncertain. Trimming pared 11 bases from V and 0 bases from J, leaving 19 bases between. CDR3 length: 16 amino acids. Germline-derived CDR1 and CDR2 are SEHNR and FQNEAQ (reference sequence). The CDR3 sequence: CASNSGQNANTGELFF. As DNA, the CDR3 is TGTGCCTCCAACTCGGGTCAGAACGCGAACACCGGGGAGCTGTTTTTT.

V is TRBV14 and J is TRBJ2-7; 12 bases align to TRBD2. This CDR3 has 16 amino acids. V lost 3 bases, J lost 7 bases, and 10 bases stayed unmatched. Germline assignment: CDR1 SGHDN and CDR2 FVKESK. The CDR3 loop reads CASSHRLAGGPGEQYF. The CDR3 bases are TGTGCCAGCAGCCACAGGCTAGCGGGAGGGCCAGGGGAGCAGTACTTC.

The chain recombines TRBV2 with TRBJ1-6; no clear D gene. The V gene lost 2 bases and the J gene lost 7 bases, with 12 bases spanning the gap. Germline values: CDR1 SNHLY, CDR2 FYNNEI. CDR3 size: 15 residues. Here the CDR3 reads CASSEYGVRNSPLHF. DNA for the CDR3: TGTGCCAGCAGTGAATACGGGGTTCGGAATTCACCCCTCCACTTT.

CDR3 sequence: CASSFEDFEQYF. DNA for the CDR3: TGTGCCAGCAGTTTTGAGGACTTCGAGCAGTACTTC. V and J are TRBV28 and TRBJ2-7, with TRBD2 as a possible D gene (5 bases). The CDR3 has 12 residues. The germline gives CDR1 MDHEN, CDR2 SYDVKM. Trimming removed 3 bases at V and 6 bases at J, with 9 bases between.

CDR3 sequence: CASAQLGTGGIAANVLTF. CDR3 DNA: TGTGCCAGTGCTCAACTAGGGACAGGGGGGATTGCGGCCAACGTCCTGACTTTC. This chain links TRBV19 with TRBJ2-6; 11 nucleotides line up with TRBD1. J lost 6 bases, V lost 8 bases, and 15 bases had no gene match. Germline CDR1 and CDR2: LNHDA and SQIVND (reference sequence). The CDR3 runs 18 residues.

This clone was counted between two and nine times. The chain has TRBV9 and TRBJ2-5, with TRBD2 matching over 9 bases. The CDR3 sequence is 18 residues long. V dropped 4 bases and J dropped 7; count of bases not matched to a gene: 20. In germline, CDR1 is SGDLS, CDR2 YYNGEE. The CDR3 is CASSLDTPGLAREGTQYF. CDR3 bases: TGTGCCAGCAGCTTGGACACACCGGGACTAGCTAGGGAAGGGACCCAGTACTTC.